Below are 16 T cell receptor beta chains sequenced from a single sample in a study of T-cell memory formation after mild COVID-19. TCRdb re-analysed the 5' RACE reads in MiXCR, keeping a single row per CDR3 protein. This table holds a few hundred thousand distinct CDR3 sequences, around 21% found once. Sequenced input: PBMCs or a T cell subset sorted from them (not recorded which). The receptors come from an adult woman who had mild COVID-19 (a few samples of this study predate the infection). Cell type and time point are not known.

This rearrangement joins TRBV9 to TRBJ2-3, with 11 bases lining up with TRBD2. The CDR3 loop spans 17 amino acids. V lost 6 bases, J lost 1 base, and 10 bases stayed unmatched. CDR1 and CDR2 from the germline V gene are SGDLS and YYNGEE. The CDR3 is CASNPMETSGGTDTQYF. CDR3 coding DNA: TGTGCCAGCAACCCGATGGAGACTAGCGGGGGCACAGATACGCAGTATTTT.

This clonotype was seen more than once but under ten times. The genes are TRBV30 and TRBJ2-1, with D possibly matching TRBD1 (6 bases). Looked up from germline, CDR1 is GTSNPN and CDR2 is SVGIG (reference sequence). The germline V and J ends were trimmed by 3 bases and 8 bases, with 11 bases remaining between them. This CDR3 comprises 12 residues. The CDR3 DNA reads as TGTGCCTGGAGCCGGACAGAGTATGAGCAGTTCTTC. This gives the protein CAWSRTEYEQFF.

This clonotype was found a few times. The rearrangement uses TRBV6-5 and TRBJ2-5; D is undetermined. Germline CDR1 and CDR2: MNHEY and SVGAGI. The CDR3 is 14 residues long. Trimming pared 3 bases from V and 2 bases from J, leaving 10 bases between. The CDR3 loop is CASSYLTTQETQYF. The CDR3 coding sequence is TGTGCCAGCAGTTATCTAACAACGCAAGAGACCCAGTACTTC.

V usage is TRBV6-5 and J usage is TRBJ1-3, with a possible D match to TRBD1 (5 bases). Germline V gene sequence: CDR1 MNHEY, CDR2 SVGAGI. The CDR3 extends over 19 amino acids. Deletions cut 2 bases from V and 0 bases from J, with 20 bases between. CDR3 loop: CASSYGHPPLTSSGNTIYF. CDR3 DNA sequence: TGTGCCAGCAGTTACGGACATCCCCCGTTGACGAGCTCTGGAAACACCATATATTTT.

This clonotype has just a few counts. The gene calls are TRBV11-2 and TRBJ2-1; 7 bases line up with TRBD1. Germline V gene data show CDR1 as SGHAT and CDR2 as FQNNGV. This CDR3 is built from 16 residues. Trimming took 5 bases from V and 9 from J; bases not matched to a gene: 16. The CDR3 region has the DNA TGTGCCAGCAGCGCCGGGACAGCGACGGGCTTAATTGAGCAGTTCTTC. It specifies CASSAGTATGLIEQFF. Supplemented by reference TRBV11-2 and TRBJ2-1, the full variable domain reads EAGVAQSPRYKIIEKRQSVAFWCNPISGHATLYWYQQILGQGPKLLIQFQNNGVVDDSQLPKDRFSAERLKGVDSTLKIQPAKLEDSAVYLCASSAGTATGLIEQFFGPGTRLTVL.

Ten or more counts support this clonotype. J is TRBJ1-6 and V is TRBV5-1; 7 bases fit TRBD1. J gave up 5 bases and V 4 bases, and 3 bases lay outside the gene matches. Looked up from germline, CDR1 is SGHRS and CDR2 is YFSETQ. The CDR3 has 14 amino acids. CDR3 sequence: CASSTGQNNSPLHF. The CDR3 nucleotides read TGCGCCAGCAGCACGGGACAGAATAATTCACCCCTCCACTTT.

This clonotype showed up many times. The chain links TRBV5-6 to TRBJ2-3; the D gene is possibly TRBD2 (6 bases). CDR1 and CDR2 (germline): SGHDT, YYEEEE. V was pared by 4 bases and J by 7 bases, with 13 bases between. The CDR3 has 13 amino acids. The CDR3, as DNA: TGTGCCAGCAGCCTGGGCGGGGTCTATACGCAGTATTTT. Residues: CASSLGGVYTQYF.

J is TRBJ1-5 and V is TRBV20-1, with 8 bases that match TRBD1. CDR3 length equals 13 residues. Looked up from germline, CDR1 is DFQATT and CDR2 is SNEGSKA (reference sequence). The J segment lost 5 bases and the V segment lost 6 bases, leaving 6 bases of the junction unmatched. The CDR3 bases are TGCAGTGCAACCGACAGGGGAGATCAGCCCCAGCATTTT. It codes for CSATDRGDQPQHF.

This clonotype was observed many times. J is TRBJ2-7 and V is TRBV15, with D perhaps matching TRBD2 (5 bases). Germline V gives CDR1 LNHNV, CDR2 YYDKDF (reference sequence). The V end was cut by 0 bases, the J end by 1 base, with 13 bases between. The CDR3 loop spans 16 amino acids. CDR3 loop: CATSRDPAVISYEQYF. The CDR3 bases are TGTGCCACCAGCAGAGACCCAGCGGTGATATCCTACGAGCAGTACTTC.

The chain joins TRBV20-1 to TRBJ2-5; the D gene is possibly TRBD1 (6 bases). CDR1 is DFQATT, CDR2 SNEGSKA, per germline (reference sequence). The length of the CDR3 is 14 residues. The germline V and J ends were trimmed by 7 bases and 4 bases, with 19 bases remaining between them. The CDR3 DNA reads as TGCAGTGTTCTAGAGGGTACAGGGCGAGAGACCCAGTACTTC. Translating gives CSVLEGTGRETQYF.

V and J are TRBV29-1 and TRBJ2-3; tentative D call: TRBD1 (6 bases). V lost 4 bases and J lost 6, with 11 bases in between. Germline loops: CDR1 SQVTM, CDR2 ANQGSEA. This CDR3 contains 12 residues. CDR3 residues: CSVAGDGDTQYF. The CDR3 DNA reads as TGCAGCGTTGCAGGGGACGGGGATACGCAGTATTTT.

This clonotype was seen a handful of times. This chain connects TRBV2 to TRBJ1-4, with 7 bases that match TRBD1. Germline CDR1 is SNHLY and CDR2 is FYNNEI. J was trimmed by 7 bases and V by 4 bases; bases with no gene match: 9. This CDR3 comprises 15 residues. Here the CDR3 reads CASSAKTGITEKLFF. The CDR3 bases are TGTGCCAGCAGTGCTAAGACAGGGATCACTGAAAAACTGTTTTTT.

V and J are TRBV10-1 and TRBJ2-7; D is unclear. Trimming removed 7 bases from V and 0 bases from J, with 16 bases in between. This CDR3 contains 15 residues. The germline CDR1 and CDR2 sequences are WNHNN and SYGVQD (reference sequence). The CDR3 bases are TGCGCCAGCATTCCTTTCCCACGGCCCTCCTACGAGCAGTACTTC. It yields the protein CASIPFPRPSYEQYF.

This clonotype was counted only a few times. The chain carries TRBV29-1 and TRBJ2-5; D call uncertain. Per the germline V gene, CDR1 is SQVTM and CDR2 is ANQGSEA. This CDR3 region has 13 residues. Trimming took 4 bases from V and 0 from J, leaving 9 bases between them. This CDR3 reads CSVVTRYQETQYF. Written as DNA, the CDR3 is TGCAGCGTTGTTACCAGATACCAAGAGACCCAGTACTTC.

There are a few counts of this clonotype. The CDR3 DNA follows: TGTGCCAGCAGCGCCCTAGCGGGGGAGAACACAGATACGCAGTATTTT. It specifies CASSALAGENTDTQYF. The rearrangement uses TRBV9 and TRBJ2-3; 10 nucleotides align to TRBD2. The length of the CDR3 is 16 residues. V shed 3 bases and J 2 bases; nucleotides not matched to a gene: 6. In germline, CDR1 is SGDLS, CDR2 YYNGEE.

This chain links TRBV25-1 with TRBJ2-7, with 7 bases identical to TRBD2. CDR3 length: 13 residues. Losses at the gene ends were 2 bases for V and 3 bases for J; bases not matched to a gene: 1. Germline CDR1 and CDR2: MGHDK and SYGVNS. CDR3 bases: TGTGCCAGCAGTGAAGGGGGGGGCTACGAGCAGTACTTC. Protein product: CASSEGGGYEQYF.